A selection of T cell receptor beta chains follows, all from one sample in a study of radiotherapy plus CTLA-4 blockade in lung cancer. TCRdb keeps only in-frame clones here, not all; method: immunoSEQ multiplex PCR. The sample has just under 45,000 clones, about 67% seen once. The sequenced sample was peripheral blood, obtained from a patient treated with radiotherapy plus ipilimumab. The receptors were gathered from a human donor with non-small cell lung cancer who had a partial response to radiotherapy plus ipilimumab. Each CDR3 is given with its conserved first and last residue. A D gene is named only where the DNA matches it firmly. Part of the rows lack a size; the others show once, few, many or a class for expanded clones.

clone_size,cdr3_length,v_call,j_call,d_call,cdr3_aa,cdr3_nt
-,16,TRBV11-2,TRBJ2-2,TRBD2,CASSLARTRGTGELFF,TGTGCCAGCAGCTTAGCTAGGACTAGAGGCACCGGGGAGCTGTTTTTT
few,14,TRBV7-9,TRBJ2-3,-,CASNPRLDTDTQYF,TGTGCCAGCAACCCCCGACTAGACACAGATACGCAGTATTTT
-,13,TRBV11-3,TRBJ1-1,-,CASSFTAEGEAFF,TGTGCCAGCAGCTTCACAGCGGAAGGAGAAGCTTTCTTT
-,15,TRBV5-1,TRBJ2-5,TRBD1,CASSVGQVFQETQYF,TGCGCCAGCAGCGTGGGACAGGTTTTCCAAGAGACCCAGTACTTC
-,14,TRBV18,TRBJ2-2,TRBD1,CASSRDSMTGELFF,TGTGCCAGCTCACGGGACAGCATGACCGGGGAGCTGTTTTTT
-,13,TRBV19,TRBJ2-1,TRBD2,CASLGLADNEQFF,TGTGCCAGCCTGGGACTAGCGGACAATGAGCAGTTCTTC
-,17,TRBV7-9,TRBJ1-3,-,CASIAVEVSSSGNTIYF,TGTGCCAGCATTGCAGTCGAGGTCTCGAGCTCTGGAAACACCATATATTTT
-,15,TRBV9,TRBJ2-3,TRBD1,CASSARQGSTDTQYF,TGTGCCAGCAGCGCCCGACAGGGCAGCACAGATACGCAGTATTTT
few,14,TRBV19,TRBJ2-5,TRBD1,CASSGTGGTETQYF,TGTGCCAGTAGTGGGACAGGGGGGACAGAGACCCAGTACTTC
many,14,TRBV18,TRBJ2-7,TRBD1,CASSGTGASYEQYF,TGTGCCAGCTCAGGTACAGGGGCTTCCTACGAGCAGTACTTC
-,14,TRBV5-1,TRBJ2-5,-,CASSLSGFRETQYF,TGCGCCAGCAGCTTGAGCGGCTTCAGGGAGACCCAGTACTTC
-,14,TRBV27,TRBJ1-1,-,CASSWAGGGTEAFF,TGTGCCAGCAGTTGGGCAGGAGGAGGGACTGAAGCTTTCTTT
-,16,TRBV5-1,TRBJ1-1,TRBD1,CASSPGPGQGNTEAFF,TGCGCCAGCAGCCCGGGCCCGGGACAGGGGAACACTGAAGCTTTCTTT
few,15,TRBV19,TRBJ2-7,-,CASSDLTVSGYEQYF,TGTGCCAGTAGCGACCTAACAGTATCAGGCTACGAGCAGTACTTC
-,16,TRBV9,TRBJ2-1,TRBD2,CASSRPLAGAPGEQFF,TGTGCCAGCAGCCGACCTCTAGCGGGGGCTCCGGGTGAGCAGTTCTTC
many,16,TRBV21-1,TRBJ1-6,-,CASVNSLAVPNSPLHF,TGTGCCAGCGTGAACTCATTAGCAGTTCCAAATTCACCCCTCCACTTT
-,13,TRBV6-5,TRBJ1-2,TRBD1,CAIQGQGSDGYTF,TGTGCCATCCAGGGACAGGGGTCGGATGGCTACACCTTC
once,14,TRBV15,TRBJ2-7,TRBD2,CATSPSGGGYEQYF,TGTGCCACCAGCCCCTCGGGGGGTGGTTACGAGCAGTACTTC
-,17,TRBV4-1,TRBJ1-5,TRBD1,CASSQAPPGQGGQPQHF,TGCGCCAGCAGCCAAGCCCCACCGGGACAGGGTGGCCAGCCCCAGCATTTT
few,16,TRBV5-6,TRBJ1-3,-,CASSLDRGAYGNTIYF,TGTGCCAGCAGCTTGGATCGGGGGGCCTATGGAAACACCATATATTTT
medium-sized,16,TRBV4-2,TRBJ2-1,TRBD2,CASSPFGGGSYNEQFF,TGTGCCAGCAGCCCATTCGGGGGGGGCTCCTACAATGAGCAGTTCTTC
-,11,TRBV30,TRBJ1-2,-,CAWSALKRYTF,TGTGCCTGGAGCGCACTCAAACGCTACACCTTC
-,15,TRBV5-4,TRBJ2-1,TRBD1,CASSLGQGVYNEQFF,TGTGCCAGCAGCTTGGGACAGGGCGTATACAATGAGCAGTTCTTC
-,15,TRBV19,TRBJ1-1,-,CASTTRGGMDTEAFF,TGTGCCAGTACTACACGGGGGGGAATGGACACTGAAGCTTTCTTT
-,13,TRBV30,TRBJ1-5,-,CAWSTSGNQPQHF,TGTGCCTGGAGCACTTCGGGAAATCAGCCCCAGCATTTT
few,15,TRBV11-2,TRBJ1-2,-,CASSLDWGRRYGYTF,TGTGCCAGCAGCTTAGATTGGGGGCGTCGGTATGGCTACACCTTC
once,19,TRBV21-1,TRBJ2-7,-,CASTPGQGADSSRAYEQYF,TGTGCCAGCACCCCGGGACAGGGGGCTGACTCCTCACGAGCATACGAGCAGTACTTC
-,15,TRBV4-1,TRBJ1-4,-,CASSQRTGSNEKLFF,TGCGCCAGCAGCCAAAGAACAGGGAGTAATGAAAAACTGTTTTTT
-,12,TRBV28,TRBJ1-3,-,CACEGSGNTIYF,TGTGCCTGTGAGGGTTCCGGAAACACCATATATTTT
-,14,TRBV28,TRBJ1-2,TRBD1,CASSFRSGGRGYTF,TGTGCCAGCAGTTTTAGGTCAGGGGGAAGGGGCTACACCTTC
-,15,TRBV6-6,TRBJ2-7,-,CASSPRGSGVYEQYF,TGTGCCAGCAGTCCTAGGGGGAGCGGGGTCTACGAGCAGTACTTC
few,14,TRBV9,TRBJ2-7,-,CASSVEGVSGEQYF,TGTGCCAGCAGCGTAGAGGGGGTCTCGGGGGAGCAGTACTTC
-,15,TRBV5-6,TRBJ1-5,TRBD1,CASSLWGTGRQPQHF,TGTGCCAGCAGCTTGTGGGGGACAGGGAGACAGCCCCAGCATTTT
-,16,TRBV7-2,TRBJ2-5,-,CASSLGAGRVQETQYF,TGTGCCAGCAGCCTGGGGGCGGGGAGGGTGCAAGAGACCCAGTACTTC
few,13,TRBV5-8,TRBJ1-5,-,CASSITGNQPQHF,TGTGCCAGCAGCATCACGGGCAATCAGCCCCAGCATTTT
many,13,TRBV10-3,TRBJ1-1,-,CAISGTGDTEAFF,TGTGCCATCAGTGGAACAGGTGATACTGAAGCTTTCTTT
-,15,TRBV29-1,TRBJ2-3,TRBD1,CSFGRGQGITDTQYF,TGCAGCTTTGGACGGGGACAGGGTATTACAGATACGCAGTATTTT
-,15,TRBV6-6,TRBJ2-3,TRBD1,CASRILGQSTDTQYF,TGTGCCAGCAGAATTTTGGGACAGTCCACAGATACGCAGTATTTT
once,13,TRBV7-3,TRBJ1-2,-,CASSLTPFYGYTF,TGTGCCAGCAGCTTAACTCCTTTCTATGGCTACACCTTC
-,15,TRBV25-1,TRBJ2-5,-,CASSDSFGGSETQYF,TGTGCCAGCAGTGATAGTTTTGGGGGCAGCGAGACCCAGTACTTC
few,15,TRBV5-4,TRBJ1-2,TRBD1,CASSLGGGPDYGYTF,TGTGCCAGCAGCCTGGGAGGGGGCCCCGACTATGGCTACACCTTC
-,16,TRBV5-6,TRBJ1-5,-,CASSLGAGGGNQPQHF,TGTGCCAGCAGCTTGGGGGCCGGGGGAGGCAATCAGCCCCAGCATTTT
few,15,TRBV6-5,TRBJ1-1,TRBD1,CASSPQDRVFSEAFF,TGTGCCAGCAGTCCACAGGACAGGGTGTTTTCTGAAGCTTTCTTT
-,17,TRBV5-1,TRBJ2-2,TRBD2,CASSLGITSGSPGELFF,TGCGCCAGCAGCTTGGGGATTACTAGCGGGAGTCCCGGGGAGCTGTTTTTT
-,18,TRBV30,TRBJ2-3,TRBD1,CAWKGTGKFRTSTDTQYF,TGTGCCTGGAAAGGGACAGGGAAGTTCCGCACTAGCACAGATACGCAGTATTTT
few,14,TRBV5-5,TRBJ1-2,TRBD1,CASSDTTGGDGYTF,TGTGCCAGCAGCGACACAACAGGGGGTGATGGCTACACCTTC
-,13,TRBV11-3,TRBJ1-1,TRBD1,CASSLGTGSEAFF,TGTGCCAGCAGCTTAGGGACAGGGAGTGAAGCTTTCTTT
-,13,TRBV9,TRBJ2-1,-,CASSVAGLDEQFF,TGTGCCAGCAGCGTCGCAGGTTTGGATGAGCAGTTCTTC
-,15,TRBV5-6,TRBJ1-4,-,CASSSGVRANEKLFF,TGTGCCAGCAGCTCAGGGGTTCGGGCTAATGAAAAACTGTTTTTT
once,16,TRBV7-2,TRBJ2-1,-,CASSLAGGRTYNEQFF,TGTGCCAGCAGCTTAGCCGGGGGGCGGACGTACAATGAGCAGTTCTTC
once,14,TRBV7-3,TRBJ2-3,-,CASSLSEDLQTQYF,TGTGCCAGCAGCTTATCCGAGGATCTGCAGACGCAGTATTTT
-,14,TRBV7-7,TRBJ2-7,TRBD2,CASSLGLAGDEQYF,TGTGCTAGCAGCTTAGGGCTAGCGGGAGACGAGCAGTACTTC
few,16,TRBV5-4,TRBJ2-3,-,CASSFGRRTSTDTQYF,TGTGCCAGCAGCTTCGGAAGGAGGACTAGCACAGATACGCAGTATTTT
-,17,TRBV10-1,TRBJ1-1,TRBD1,CASSESTGGLGNTEAFF,TGCGCCAGCAGTGAGTCCACAGGGGGCTTGGGGAACACTGAAGCTTTCTTT
-,13,TRBV5-1,TRBJ2-1,TRBD2,CASSWGTNDEQFF,TGCGCCAGCAGTTGGGGGACTAATGATGAGCAGTTCTTC
-,14,TRBV27,TRBJ2-1,-,CASSSGGPYNEQFF,TGTGCCAGCAGCTCCGGAGGACCCTACAATGAGCAGTTCTTC
-,18,TRBV18,TRBJ2-1,TRBD1,CASSPPSTGAGSYNEQFF,TGTGCCAGCTCACCACCATCAACAGGGGCGGGCTCCTACAATGAGCAGTTCTTC
-,14,TRBV11-2,TRBJ2-2,TRBD1,CASSFRGLTGELFF,TGTGCCAGCAGTTTCAGGGGGCTCACCGGGGAGCTGTTTTTT
-,15,TRBV5-6,TRBJ1-2,-,CASSLDPQARGGYTF,TGTGCCAGCAGCTTGGACCCCCAAGCCCGAGGTGGCTACACCTTC